The entry below gives a single T cell receptor beta chain sequence along with its context. The sample originates from a study of T cell changes during pregnancy in multiple sclerosis. TCRdb keeps only in-frame clones here, not all; method: immunoSEQ multiplex PCR. The sample includes tens of thousands of clones, 84% of them seen just once. The germline V gene encodes CDR1 MNHNY and CDR2 SVGAGI (reference sequence). V dropped 7 bases and J dropped 7 bases, with 11 bases sitting between them. The CDR3 spans 13 residues. The specimen was CD4+ T cells from peripheral blood mononuclear cells, collected before pregnancy. The chain recombines TRBV6-6 with TRBJ1-6, with D perhaps TRBD1 (5 bases). The sequence was collected from a female donor with multiple sclerosis, enrolled in a pregnancy study. CDR3 in amino acids: CASKDRFNSPLHF. In DNA, the CDR3 is TGTGCCAGCAAAGACAGATTCAATTCACCCCTCCACTTT.